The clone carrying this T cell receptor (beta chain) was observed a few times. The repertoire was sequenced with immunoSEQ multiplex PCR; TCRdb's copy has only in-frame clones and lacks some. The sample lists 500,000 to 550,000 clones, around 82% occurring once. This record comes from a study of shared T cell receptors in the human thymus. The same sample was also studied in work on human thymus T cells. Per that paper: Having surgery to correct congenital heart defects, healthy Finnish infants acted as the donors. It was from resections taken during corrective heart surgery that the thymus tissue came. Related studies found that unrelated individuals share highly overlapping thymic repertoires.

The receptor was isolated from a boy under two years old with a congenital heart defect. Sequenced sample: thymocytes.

CDR3 sequence (DNA): TGTGCCAGCAGTTCAAGGACAGGGTATAACTATGGCTACACCTTC. Translating gives CASSSRTGYNYGYTF. The gene calls are TRBV27 and TRBJ1-2, with 8 positions matching TRBD1. J gave up 1 base and V 4 bases, and 5 bases lay outside the gene matches. Per germline, CDR1 MNHEY and CDR2 SMNVEV (reference sequence). The CDR3 is 15 amino acids.